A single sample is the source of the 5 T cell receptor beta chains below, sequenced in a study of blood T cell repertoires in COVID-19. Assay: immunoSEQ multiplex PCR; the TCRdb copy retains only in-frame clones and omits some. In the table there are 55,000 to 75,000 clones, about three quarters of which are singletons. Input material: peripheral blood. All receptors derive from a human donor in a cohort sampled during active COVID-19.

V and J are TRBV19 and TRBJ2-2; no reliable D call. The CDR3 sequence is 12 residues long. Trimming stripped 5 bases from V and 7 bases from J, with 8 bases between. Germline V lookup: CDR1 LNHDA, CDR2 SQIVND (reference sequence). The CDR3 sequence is CASSQVGGELFF. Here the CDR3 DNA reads TGTGCCAGTAGTCAGGTGGGCGGGGAGCTGTTTTTT.

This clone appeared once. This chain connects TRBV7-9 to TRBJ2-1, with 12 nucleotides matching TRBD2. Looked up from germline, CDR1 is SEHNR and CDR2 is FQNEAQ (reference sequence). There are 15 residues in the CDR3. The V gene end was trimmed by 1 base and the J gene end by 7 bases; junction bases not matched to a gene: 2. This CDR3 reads CASSLGLAGGNEQFF. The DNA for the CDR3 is TGTGCCAGCAGCTTAGGGCTAGCGGGAGGGAATGAGCAGTTCTTC.

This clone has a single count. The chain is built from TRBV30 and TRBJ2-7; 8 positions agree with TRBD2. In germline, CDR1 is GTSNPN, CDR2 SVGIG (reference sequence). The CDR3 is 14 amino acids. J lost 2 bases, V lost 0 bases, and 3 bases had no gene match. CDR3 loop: CAWSVSGGAYEQYF. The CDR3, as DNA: TGTGCCTGGAGTGTGTCGGGGGGGGCCTACGAGCAGTACTTC.

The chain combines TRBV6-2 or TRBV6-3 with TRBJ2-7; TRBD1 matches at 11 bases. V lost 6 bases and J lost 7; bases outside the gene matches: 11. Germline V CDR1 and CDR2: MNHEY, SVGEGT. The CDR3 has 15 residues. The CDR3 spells CASSSTGTGGGEQYF. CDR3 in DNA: TGTGCCAGCAGCTCTACCGGGACAGGGGGAGGAGAGCAGTACTTC.

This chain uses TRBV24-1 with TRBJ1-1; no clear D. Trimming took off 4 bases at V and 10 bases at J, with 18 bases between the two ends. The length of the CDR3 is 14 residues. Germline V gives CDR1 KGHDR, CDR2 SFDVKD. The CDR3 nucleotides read TGTGCCACCAGTGACCCCGGAACAGCAGCGGGAGCTTTCTTT. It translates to CATSDPGTAAGAFF.